This T cell receptor (beta chain) emerged from a study of CD8+ T cells in alopecia areata. Study summary: The drug, oral tofacitinib, was given to treated patients at 5 to 10 mg twice daily. Scoring of treated patients' severity used the percentage of affected scalp area.

The treatment was: oral pan-JAK inhibitor, 5-10 mg twice daily. Sorted populations comprised CD4+ and CD8+ T cells obtained from PBMCs. The ends were cut back, 4 bases at V and 4 bases at J, with 16 bases in the middle. This CDR3 is 14 amino acids long. The germline CDR1 and CDR2 sequences are SQVTM and ANQGSEA. The sequencing template was cDNA reverse transcribed from extracted RNA. The table came from immunoSEQ multiplex PCR; TCRdb's copy has only in-frame clones and leaves some out. The table records some 95,000 clones, about 40% of them present only once. The V gene is TRBV29-1, the J gene TRBJ1-2, with D hard to call. This specimen was CD8+ T cells sorted from blood, taken at week 24, from a patient treated with tofacitinib. The sequence came from a human donor with alopecia areata. The CDR3 sequence is CSVVLGRSFYGYTF. The CDR3, as DNA: TGCAGCGTTGTACTGGGAAGATCCTTCTATGGCTACACCTTC. Based on the CDR3 plus reference TRBV29-1 and TRBJ1-2, the full variable domain is SAVISQKPSRDICQRGTSLTIQCQVDSQVTMMFWYRQQPGQSLTLIATANQGSEATYESGFVIDKFPISRPNLTFSTLTVSNMSPEDSSIYLCSVVLGRSFYGYTFGSGTRLTVV.